This TCR beta chain derives from a study of human T cells and chemical hapten exposure. Regarding the study as a whole: Counts of TCRs expanded at PT1 correlated positively with patch test score.

With 1 base clipped from V and 4 bases from J, the junction kept 8 bases outside the gene matches. The CDR3 covers 16 residues. Per germline, CDR1 LGHDT and CDR2 YNNKEL (reference sequence). TCRdb used MiXCR to reprocess the RACE reads, holding one entry per CDR3 protein. The sample yields some 360,000 distinct CDR3 sequences, 4.5% to 5.5% seen once. Time point denoted: pre-sensitization, week 0. Specified treatment: therapeutic diphenylcyclopropenone sensitization with weekly scalp DPC. Concerning this clonotype: No antigen is known for it.

This TCR was sampled from a woman in her fifties or sixties with alopecia areata. Some clones in this sample may be carry-over from other donors' samples. The sample in question was whole blood, obtained in connection with sensitization to the hapten diphenylcyclopropenone (DPC). The gene calls are TRBV3-1 and TRBJ1-2, with 8 bases identical to TRBD1. The CDR3 is CASSQAAAGGGYGYTF. CDR3 nucleotide sequence: TGTGCCAGCAGCCAAGCGGCGGCAGGGGGCGGCTATGGCTACACCTTC. The whole variable domain, remainder taken from reference TRBV3-1 and TRBJ1-2, is DTAVSQTPKYLVTQMGNDKSIKCEQNLGHDTMYWYKQDSKKFLKIMFSYNNKELIINETVPNRFSPKSPDKAHLNLHINSLELGDSAVYFCASSQAAAGGGYGYTFGSGTRLTVV.